The 27 T cell receptor beta chains below were found in one sample sequenced in a study of PD-1 blockade in classical Hodgkin lymphoma. Libraries were prepared by immunoSEQ multiplex PCR; TCRdb keeps only in-frame clonotypes and omits some of them. The data hold 64,000 or so clones, with around 90% observed a single time. As for time point: cycle 4 day 1 (C4D1), after 6 weeks of nivolumab. All patients relapsed after autologous stem cell transplantation, and brentuximab vedotin exposure varied. Source: peripheral blood mononuclear cells (PBMCs), taken before the fourth cycle of nivolumab. The receptors were sampled from a human donor with classical Hodgkin lymphoma.

This chain links TRBV4-2 with TRBJ2-7; the D gene is possibly TRBD2 (6 bases). Germline V CDR1 and CDR2: LGHNA, YNFKEQ. V lost 4 bases and J lost 4, with 8 bases in between. This CDR3 comprises 12 residues. The CDR3, as DNA: TGTGCCAGCAGCCTTCTAGCGTACGAGCAGTACTTC. Protein sequence: CASSLLAYEQYF.

The chain uses TRBV5-1 and TRBJ2-7; 8 bases are shared with TRBD1. The ends lost 4 bases at V and 3 bases at J; junction bases unmatched: 9. Germline lookup yields CDR1 SGHRS and CDR2 YFSETQ. This CDR3 comprises 15 residues. CDR3 sequence reads: CASSGTPGQVYEQYF. For the CDR3, the DNA is TGCGCCAGCAGCGGAACACCGGGACAGGTCTACGAGCAGTACTTC.

The chain uses TRBV7-3 and TRBJ2-3; D might be TRBD1 or TRBD2, each matching 5 bases. This CDR3 is built from 15 residues. Germline V gene sequence: CDR1 SGHTA, CDR2 FQGTGA. The V end lost 1 base, the J end lost 1 base, and 9 bases lay between the germline ends. The CDR3 coding sequence is TGTGCCAGCAGCTTAAATCAGGGAGGCACAGATACGCAGTATTTT. Residues: CASSLNQGGTDTQYF.

The chain has TRBV5-4 and TRBJ2-7; D may be TRBD1 (5 bases). The length of the CDR3 is 14 residues. CDR1 is SGHNT, CDR2 YYREEE, per germline (reference sequence). V dropped 1 base and J dropped 0 bases, with 8 bases sitting between them. CDR3 coding DNA: TGTGCCAGCAGCTTGCAAGGGGCCTCCTACGAGCAGTACTTC. It encodes CASSLQGASYEQYF.

The gene calls are TRBV6-1 and TRBJ1-5, with D unresolved. Germline V gives CDR1 MNHNS, CDR2 SASEGT. This CDR3 comprises 15 residues. V was cut by 2 bases and J by 0 bases, with 8 bases left in between. The CDR3 coding sequence is TGTGCCAGCAGTGAATTCGGGCATAGCAATCAGCCCCAGCATTTT. It is translated as CASSEFGHSNQPQHF.

V and J are TRBV27 and TRBJ2-1; D gene unclear. This CDR3 contains 14 residues. In germline, CDR1 is MNHEY, CDR2 SMNVEV (reference sequence). Trimming removed 5 bases from V and 4 bases from J, with 12 bases in between. CDR3 nucleotides: TGTGCCAGCAGTCGGCAGGCTCCATACAATGAGCAGTTCTTC. Translated: CASSRQAPYNEQFF.

The V and J genes are TRBV27 and TRBJ1-1; 9 bases map to TRBD1. This CDR3 spans 14 amino acids. Losses at the gene ends were 6 bases for V and 1 base for J; bases not matched to a gene: 3. CDR1 and CDR2 (germline): MNHEY, SMNVEV (reference sequence). For the CDR3, the DNA is TGTGCCAGCAGGGGGACAGGGAGGAACACTGAAGCTTTCTTT. Translation gives CASRGTGRNTEAFF.

The gene calls are TRBV25-1 and TRBJ2-3; D possibly corresponds to TRBD2 (6 bases). V lost 3 bases and J 5 bases, leaving 18 bases between the germline ends. CDR1 and CDR2 (germline): MGHDK, SYGVNS. The length of the CDR3 is 16 residues. The chain's CDR3 is CASSDFDALAVDTQYF. The CDR3 DNA reads TGTGCCAGCAGTGATTTTGACGCCTTAGCGGTAGATACGCAGTATTTT.

This clone came up once. This rearrangement joins TRBV18 to TRBJ1-2; no reliable D call. Germline CDR1 and CDR2: KGHSH and LQKENI. The CDR3 is 13 amino acids. V shed 3 bases and J shed 0 bases, with 5 bases lying between them. The CDR3 DNA reads as TGTGCCAGCTCACCTAGTACTAACTATGGCTACACCTTC. As protein: CASSPSTNYGYTF.

CDR3 amino acids: CASSTQPTGVGSNQPQHF. The CDR3 DNA reads as TGTGCCAGCAGCACCCAACCGACAGGGGTGGGTAGCAATCAGCCCCAGCATTTT. The chain employs TRBV7-2 and TRBJ1-5; 8 positions match TRBD1. J was trimmed by 0 bases and V by 5 bases; bases with no gene match: 12. Germline V gives CDR1 SGHTA, CDR2 FQGNSA. The CDR3 is 18 amino acids.

J is TRBJ1-2 and V is TRBV14; D call uncertain. The V gene's germline CDR1 is SGHDN and CDR2 FVKESK. This CDR3 comprises 16 residues. Between the trimmed V and J ends, which lost 0 bases and 2 bases, there was a span of 13 bases. For the CDR3, the DNA is TGTGCCAGCAGCCAAGATATGAACCCATGGAACTATGGCTACACCTTC. It specifies CASSQDMNPWNYGYTF.

This clone was picked up one time. The genes are TRBV6-1 and TRBJ1-1; D gene ambiguous. V shed 6 bases and J shed 0 bases, with 14 bases lying between them. CDR1 MNHNS and CDR2 SASEGT come from the germline V gene. The CDR3 has 15 amino acids. Here the CDR3 reads CASRDLSLMNTEAFF. The CDR3 DNA sequence: TGTGCCAGCAGAGACCTTTCCCTCATGAACACTGAAGCTTTCTTT.

The chain couples TRBV6-5 to TRBJ1-1; D gene ambiguous. Germline V lookup: CDR1 MNHEY, CDR2 SVGAGI. CDR3 length: 13 residues. The V end lost 9 bases, the J end lost 5 bases, and 16 bases lay between the germline ends. CDR3 sequence reads: CASAPRFGTEAFF. Here the CDR3 DNA reads TGTGCCAGTGCCCCTCGGTTCGGAACTGAAGCTTTCTTT.

The chain combines TRBV2 with TRBJ2-2; D is unclear. Trimming removed 5 bases from V and 1 base from J, with 14 bases in between. The CDR3 is 16 residues long. Germline V lookup: CDR1 SNHLY, CDR2 FYNNEI. The CDR3 DNA is TGTGCCAGCAGTCGTATGGGAAGCAGGAACACCGGGGAGCTGTTTTTT. Translation: CASSRMGSRNTGELFF.

The chain recombines TRBV10-3 with TRBJ1-1; D ambiguous. The V gene's germline CDR1 is ENHRY and CDR2 SYGVKD. The CDR3 has 11 residues. V gave up 6 bases and J gave up 3 bases, with 5 bases separating them. DNA of the CDR3: TGTGCCATCAGAAGGGACACTGAAGCTTTCTTT. As protein: CAIRRDTEAFF.

This clone was picked up one time. The gene calls are TRBV5-1 and TRBJ1-2, with D possibly being TRBD1 (6 bases). V lost 1 base and J lost 3, with 10 bases in between. The CDR3 sequence is 14 residues long. CDR1 and CDR2 from the germline V gene are SGHRS and YFSETQ. CDR3 coding DNA: TGCGCCAGCAGCTTGAGTCCAGGGGACTATGGCTACACCTTC. Residues: CASSLSPGDYGYTF.

The chain carries TRBV2 and TRBJ2-5; TRBD2 aligns across 9 bases. Per germline, CDR1 SNHLY and CDR2 FYNNEI. There are 15 residues in the CDR3. The trim removed 4 bases at V and 5 bases at J, leaving 8 bases unmatched. DNA for the CDR3: TGTGCCAGCAGTGTATCGCGGGGGGGCCAGGAGACCCAGTACTTC. Translation: CASSVSRGGQETQYF. The entire variable domain, with the rest obtained from reference TRBV2 and TRBJ2-5, is as follows: EPEVTQTPSHQVTQMGQEVILRCVPISNHLYFYWYRQILGQKVEFLVSFYNNEISEKSEIFDDQFSVERPDGSNFTLKIRSTKLEDSAMYFCASSVSRGGQETQYFGPGTRLLVL.

The gene calls are TRBV27 and TRBJ2-7, with D possibly TRBD1 on 6 matching bases. This CDR3 region has 15 residues. The V gene's germline CDR1 is MNHEY and CDR2 SMNVEV (reference sequence). Trimming took 8 bases from V and 4 from J, leaving 21 bases between them. CDR3 nucleotide sequence: TGTGCCAGCGGATCCTTACAGGGAATCCAATACGAGCAGTACTTC. Its protein product is CASGSLQGIQYEQYF.

The V and J genes are TRBV28 and TRBJ2-3, with TRBD2 matching over 15 bases. Germline V gene data show CDR1 as MDHEN and CDR2 as SYDVKM. V lost 5 bases, J lost 6 bases, and 12 bases stayed unmatched. This CDR3 is built from 18 residues. The DNA for the CDR3 is TGTGCCAGCAGTACCATAGGGACTAGCGGGGGGTGGGTGGATACGCAGTATTTT. As protein: CASSTIGTSGGWVDTQYF. Supplemented by reference TRBV28 and TRBJ2-3, the full variable domain reads DVKVTQSSRYLVKRTGEKVFLECVQDMDHENMFWYRQDPGLGLRLIYFSYDVKMKEKGDIPEGYSVSREKKERFSLILESASTNQTSMYLCASSTIGTSGGWVDTQYFGPGTRLTVL.

The rearrangement uses TRBV27 and TRBJ1-1; no clear D. The length of the CDR3 is 14 residues. In germline, CDR1 is MNHEY, CDR2 SMNVEV (reference sequence). Trimming cost V 6 bases and J 2 bases, with 13 bases left between them. CDR3: CASSPLAGNTEAFF. CDR3 coding DNA: TGTGCCAGCAGCCCACTAGCCGGAAACACTGAAGCTTTCTTT.

The rearrangement links TRBV30 to TRBJ1-4, with a possible D match to TRBD1 (5 bases). Between the trimmed V and J ends, which lost 2 bases and 8 bases, there was a span of 12 bases. Germline CDR1 is GTSNPN and CDR2 is SVGIG (reference sequence). The CDR3 covers 13 residues. This CDR3 reads CAWSTGADEKLFF. CDR3 nucleotides: TGTGCCTGGAGTACCGGGGCGGACGAAAAACTGTTTTTT.

The rearrangement uses TRBV11-2 and TRBJ2-7; TRBD2 matches at 14 bases. Trimming took 5 bases from V and 4 from J; bases not matched to a gene: 10. The CDR3 is 17 residues long. Germline V CDR1 and CDR2: SGHAT, FQNNGV. CDR3 coding DNA: TGTGCCAGCAGCCGACTAGCGGGGGGGCCATGGTTTTACGAGCAGTACTTC. As protein: CASSRLAGGPWFYEQYF.

The rearrangement uses TRBV11-3 and TRBJ2-1; a possible D gene is TRBD2 (6 bases). Germline V lookup: CDR1 SGHNT, CDR2 YENEEA. CDR3 length equals 15 residues. The V gene lost 7 bases and the J gene lost 9 bases, with 22 bases spanning the gap. Here the CDR3 reads CASTIPRLGGCEQFF. The CDR3 DNA sequence: TGTGCCAGCACAATCCCAAGACTAGGCGGATGTGAGCAGTTCTTC.

V is TRBV6-5 and J is TRBJ1-2, with D hard to call. V was clipped by 6 bases and J by 0 bases, with 14 bases between them. This CDR3 spans 15 amino acids. CDR1 and CDR2 (germline): MNHEY, SVGAGI. CDR3 DNA sequence: TGTGCCAGCAGCGCTCGGAGCCAGTCTAACTATGGCTACACCTTC. Its translation is CASSARSQSNYGYTF.

This chain connects TRBV19 to TRBJ1-1, with unresolved D. The germline gives CDR1 LNHDA, CDR2 SQIVND (reference sequence). The CDR3 covers 17 residues. Trimming pared 8 bases from V and 3 bases from J, leaving 25 bases between. CDR3 sequence (DNA): TGTGCCAGTGGCCCTGGACTTTGGGTCGTTTCTGACACTGAAGCTTTCTTT. Protein sequence: CASGPGLWVVSDTEAFF.

The chain joins TRBV15 to TRBJ2-3; 9 bases fit TRBD2. The CDR3 sequence is 15 residues long. J was trimmed by 4 bases and V by 0 bases; bases with no gene match: 2. Germline V CDR1 and CDR2: LNHNV, YYDKDF (reference sequence). CDR3 bases: TGTGCCACCAGCAGAGATGCGGGGGGGCCAGATACGCAGTATTTT. This sequence encodes CATSRDAGGPDTQYF. Supplemented by reference TRBV15 and TRBJ2-3, the full variable domain reads DAMVIQNPRYQVTQFGKPVTLSCSQTLNHNVMYWYQQKSSQAPKLLFHYYDKDFNNEADTPDNFQSRRPNTSFCFLDIRSPGLGDTAMYLCATSRDAGGPDTQYFGPGTRLTVL.

This rearrangement joins TRBV7-2 to TRBJ2-5; 7 bases align to TRBD1. The CDR3 has 15 residues. V shed 3 bases and J 0 bases; nucleotides not matched to a gene: 4. CDR1 and CDR2 (germline): SGHTA, FQGNSA. In DNA form, the CDR3 reads TGTGCCAGCAGCTTGAAGGGGGCCTACCAAGAGACCCAGTACTTC. Amino acid sequence: CASSLKGAYQETQYF.